The 27 T cell receptor beta chains below come from one sample, sequenced in a study of T cell responses to AZD1222 COVID-19 vaccine. Clones were sequenced by immunoSEQ multiplex PCR, and TCRdb holds only the in-frame ones, with some missing. This table holds approximately 150,000 clones, approximately 86% found once. The material was peripheral blood, obtained 28 days after the second AZD1222 dose. Receptors were obtained from an adult who received the AZD1222 COVID-19 vaccine.

The rearrangement uses TRBV27 and TRBJ2-2; D unclear. The CDR3 sequence is 12 residues long. V was cut by 6 bases and J by 7 bases, with 9 bases left in between. The germline gives CDR1 MNHEY, CDR2 SMNVEV (reference sequence). The CDR3 loop reads CASSFRDGELFF. The CDR3, as DNA: TGTGCCAGCAGCTTTCGTGACGGGGAGCTGTTTTTT.

The chain uses TRBV5-1 and TRBJ1-1; no clear D gene. The CDR3 runs to 11 residues. CDR1 and CDR2 from the germline V gene are SGHRS and YFSETQ. Between the trimmed V and J ends, which lost 0 bases and 6 bases, there was a span of 3 bases. The CDR3 reads CASSLEAEAFF. CDR3 nucleotides: TGCGCCAGCAGCTTGGAGGCTGAAGCTTTCTTT.

The chain has TRBV6-6 and TRBJ2-3; tentatively, D is TRBD2 (6 bases). Trimming took off 2 bases at V and 6 bases at J, with 9 bases between the two ends. Germline values: CDR1 MNHNY, CDR2 SVGAGI (reference sequence). The CDR3 consists of 13 residues. The CDR3 reads CASSYPEGDTQYF. The CDR3 bases are TGTGCCAGCAGTTACCCGGAGGGGGATACGCAGTATTTT.

The chain joins TRBV9 to TRBJ1-1; D is undetermined. V lost 0 bases to trimming and J lost 5 bases, with 8 bases between them. CDR1 and CDR2 (germline): SGDLS, YYNGEE. The CDR3 contains 13 residues. The chain's CDR3 is CASSVVQGTEAFF. CDR3 bases: TGTGCCAGCAGCGTAGTCCAAGGAACTGAAGCTTTCTTT.

This rearrangement joins TRBV5-1 to TRBJ1-3; D gene unclear. Trimming removed 4 bases from V and 0 bases from J, with 11 bases in between. Germline lookup yields CDR1 SGHRS and CDR2 YFSETQ. The CDR3 is 15 residues long. The CDR3 DNA sequence: TGCGCCAGCAGCACCGACGCCACCTCTGGAAACACCATATATTTT. This gives the protein CASSTDATSGNTIYF.

This sequence joins TRBV20-1 and TRBJ2-5; 8 bases are a match to TRBD2. This CDR3 is 14 amino acids long. Germline assignment: CDR1 DFQATT and CDR2 SNEGSKA (reference sequence). V lost 3 bases, J lost 4 bases, and 7 bases stayed unmatched. This CDR3 is CSASRGGRVETQYF. The CDR3 DNA sequence: TGCAGTGCTAGTCGGGGGGGCCGGGTAGAGACCCAGTACTTC.

The rearrangement links TRBV3-1 (or the pseudogene TRBV3-2) to TRBJ2-7; D is perhaps TRBD2 (5 bases). The CDR3 spans 13 residues. Between the trimmed V and J ends, which lost 3 bases and 6 bases, there was a span of 12 bases. Per the germline V gene, CDR1 is LGHDT and CDR2 is YNNKEL (reference sequence). The CDR3 bases are TGTGCCAGCAGCCAGGCTACTAGTCTCGAGCAGTACTTC. Translation gives CASSQATSLEQYF.

The chain couples TRBV12-3 or TRBV12-4 to TRBJ1-5; D is undetermined. Trimming shortened V by 1 base and J by 9 bases, and 7 bases separated the two germline ends. The length of the CDR3 is 12 residues. The DNA of the CDR3 is TGTGCCAGCAGTTTAGTCCCAGGGCCCCAGCATTTT. This encodes CASSLVPGPQHF.

The V call is TRBV2, the J call TRBJ2-1; 10 bases fit TRBD2. This CDR3 is built from 17 residues. The junction had 14 bases not matched to a gene; V was cut back by 3 bases and J by 9 bases. Germline V gene data show CDR1 as SNHLY and CDR2 as FYNNEI. CDR3 loop: CASSEDYGTSVRSEQFF. CDR3 coding DNA: TGTGCCAGCAGTGAGGACTATGGGACTAGCGTGCGGAGTGAGCAGTTCTTC.

The CDR3 protein is CASSDSTSGTQYF. CDR3 coding DNA: TGTGCCAGCAGTGACTCGACTAGCGGGACCCAGTACTTC. The chain joins TRBV6-4 to TRBJ2-5; 9 bases line up with TRBD2. Germline-derived CDR1 and CDR2 are MRHNA and SNTAGT. The CDR3 sequence is 13 residues long. V lost 0 bases, J lost 7 bases, and 0 bases stayed unmatched.

This rearrangement joins TRBV28 to TRBJ2-7; D is tentatively TRBD1 or TRBD2 (5 bases each). Germline V gene sequence: CDR1 MDHEN, CDR2 SYDVKM. This CDR3 is built from 13 residues. V lost 7 bases to trimming and J lost 5 bases, with 15 bases between them. As DNA, the CDR3 is TGTGCCAGCACCTACCGATGGGGGAACGAGCAGTACTTC. Protein product: CASTYRWGNEQYF.

The chain recombines TRBV18 with TRBJ1-2; possible D gene TRBD1, 6 bases. Trimming removed 2 bases at V and 5 bases at J, with 12 bases between. Germline V gene data show CDR1 as KGHSH and CDR2 as LQKENI. This CDR3 is built from 14 residues. This CDR3 is CASSPWDKGYGYTF. CDR3 in DNA: TGTGCCAGCTCACCATGGGACAAAGGTTATGGCTACACCTTC.

The chain couples TRBV27 to TRBJ1-5, with a weak D call TRBD1 (5 bases). This CDR3 contains 12 residues. V lost 11 bases to trimming and J lost 7 bases, with 15 bases between them. CDR1 and CDR2 (germline): MNHEY, SMNVEV (reference sequence). CDR3 nucleotide sequence: TGTGCCTGCACGCAGGGTGGGCAGCCCCAGCATTTT. It translates to CACTQGGQPQHF.

The rearrangement uses TRBV5-1 and TRBJ2-1; 14 bases are shared with TRBD2. V lost 1 base to trimming and J lost 4 bases; unmatched junction nucleotides: 4. Looked up from germline, CDR1 is SGHRS and CDR2 is YFSETQ. This CDR3 region has 17 residues. CDR3 coding DNA: TGCGCCAGCAGCTTGTCGACTAGCGGGGGGGTTTACAATGAGCAGTTCTTC. Translated: CASSLSTSGGVYNEQFF.

The chain combines TRBV7-9 with TRBJ2-5; 8 nucleotides line up with TRBD2. This CDR3 contains 14 residues. Germline assignment: CDR1 SEHNR and CDR2 FQNEAQ (reference sequence). The J segment lost 5 bases and the V segment lost 7 bases, leaving 9 bases of the junction unmatched. The CDR3 DNA is TGTGCCAGCACGATAGCGGGGAGTGGGGAGACCCAGTACTTC. The encoded protein is CASTIAGSGETQYF. The whole variable domain, filled in from reference TRBV7-9 and TRBJ2-5, reads DTGVSQNPRHKITKRGQNVTFRCDPISEHNRLYWYRQTLGQGPEFLTYFQNEAQLEKSRLLSDRFSAERPKGSFSTLEIQRTEQGDSAMYLCASTIAGSGETQYFGPGTRLLVL.

The rearrangement links TRBV5-4 to TRBJ2-3, with 8 bases identical to TRBD1. CDR1 is SGHNT, CDR2 YYREEE, per germline (reference sequence). The CDR3 is 15 amino acids. J was trimmed by 2 bases and V by 5 bases; bases with no gene match: 7. The CDR3 DNA follows: TGTGCCAGCAGGCCAGGGGGCTCGGACACAGATACGCAGTATTTT. This gives the protein CASRPGGSDTDTQYF.

CDR3 protein: CASSSRKTTSGYEQYF. The CDR3 region has the DNA TGTGCCAGCAGCAGCCGGAAGACGACTAGCGGGTACGAGCAGTACTTC. This sequence joins TRBV5-4 and TRBJ2-7, with TRBD2 matching over 10 bases. Germline V CDR1 and CDR2: SGHNT, YYREEE (reference sequence). Trimming removed 4 bases from V and 4 bases from J; junction bases left unmatched: 11. The length of the CDR3 is 16 residues.

This rearrangement joins TRBV24-1 to TRBJ2-1; D ambiguous. The CDR3 consists of 14 residues. Trimming removed 2 bases from V and 5 bases from J, with 9 bases in between. Germline V lookup: CDR1 KGHDR, CDR2 SFDVKD. The DNA for the CDR3 is TGTGCCACCAGTGATTCTGTAAAAGACAATGAGCAGTTCTTC. This gives the protein CATSDSVKDNEQFF.

The chain uses TRBV6-6 and TRBJ2-1, with D unclear. This CDR3 has 14 amino acids. Trimming removed 4 bases from V and 6 bases from J, with 13 bases in between. The V gene's germline CDR1 is MNHNY and CDR2 SVGAGI (reference sequence). The CDR3 here is CASSWVGLGNEQFF. The CDR3 DNA reads as TGTGCCAGCAGTTGGGTGGGGTTGGGCAATGAGCAGTTCTTC.

V is TRBV5-5 and J is TRBJ1-5; D uncertain. CDR1 is SGHKS, CDR2 YYEKEE, per germline (reference sequence). V shed 4 bases and J shed 6 bases, with 23 bases lying between them. The CDR3 loop spans 17 amino acids. CDR3 loop: CASSRYGLGGATQPQHF. DNA of the CDR3: TGTGCCAGCAGCAGATACGGGTTGGGCGGTGCCACTCAGCCCCAGCATTTT.

The chain employs TRBV21-1 and TRBJ1-2; the D call in the table, TRBD1, was not verified against the DNA. TRBV21-1 is shown as a pseudogene. The CDR3 is 14 residues long. In DNA form, the CDR3 reads TGTGCCAGCAGAAGGGACAGAGCTAACTATGGCTACACCTTC. This codes for CASRRDRANYGYTF.

The chain couples TRBV12-3 or TRBV12-4 to TRBJ2-7; 7 bases match TRBD1. This CDR3 contains 12 residues. J was trimmed by 4 bases and V by 5 bases; bases with no gene match: 2. CDR3 bases: TGTGCCAGCAGTGGGACAGTTTACGAGCAGTACTTC. Protein: CASSGTVYEQYF.

The genes are TRBV11-2 and TRBJ2-3; D gene ambiguous. The ends were cut back, 4 bases at V and 4 bases at J, with 15 bases in the middle. Germline CDR1 is SGHAT and CDR2 is FQNNGV. The CDR3 has 15 amino acids. The CDR3 DNA reads TGTGCCAGCAGCTACGTAAGGGCCGTCCCAGATACGCAGTATTTT. It is translated as CASSYVRAVPDTQYF. The variable domain in full, with the rest retrieved from reference TRBV11-2 and TRBJ2-3, is EAGVAQSPRYKIIEKRQSVAFWCNPISGHATLYWYQQILGQGPKLLIQFQNNGVVDDSQLPKDRFSAERLKGVDSTLKIQPAKLEDSAVYLCASSYVRAVPDTQYFGPGTRLTVL.

V and J are TRBV19 and TRBJ2-7; 7 bases match TRBD1. V lost 6 bases to trimming and J lost 2 bases; unmatched junction nucleotides: 7. This CDR3 is 14 amino acids long. The germline CDR1 and CDR2 sequences are LNHDA and SQIVND (reference sequence). CDR3 sequence reads: CASSPDRATYEQYF. The CDR3 DNA sequence: TGTGCCAGTAGCCCCGACAGGGCTACCTACGAGCAGTACTTC.

The genes are TRBV2 and TRBJ1-5, with TRBD1 as a possible D gene (5 bases). V lost 11 bases, J lost 1 base, and 12 bases lay in between. The germline V gene encodes CDR1 SNHLY and CDR2 FYNNEI. The CDR3 runs 13 residues. The DNA for the CDR3 is TGTGCCGCGACACGGGACAGCAATCAGCCCCAGCATTTT. This translates into CAATRDSNQPQHF. The full variable domain, with the rest looked up from reference TRBV2 and TRBJ1-5, is EPEVTQTPSHQVTQMGQEVILRCVPISNHLYFYWYRQILGQKVEFLVSFYNNEISEKSEIFDDQFSVERPDGSNFTLKIRSTKLEDSAMYFCAATRDSNQPQHFGDGTRLSIL.

This CDR3 is CASSPRYKGTDTQYF. The CDR3 nucleotides are TGTGCCAGCAGCCCACGATATAAGGGGACAGATACGCAGTATTTT. V usage is TRBV5-4 and J usage is TRBJ2-3, with a tentative D call TRBD1 (5 bases). V lost 4 bases, J lost 3 bases, and 15 bases lay in between. The CDR3 totals 15 residues. Germline CDR1 reads SGHNT; CDR2 reads YYREEE (reference sequence).

The V gene is TRBV6-2 or TRBV6-3, the J gene TRBJ2-5, with D maybe TRBD2 (5 bases). Germline values: CDR1 MNHEY, CDR2 SVGEGT. CDR3 length equals 13 residues. V was clipped by 6 bases and J by 4 bases, with 12 bases between them. CDR3 bases: TGTGCCAGCAGCAACTTAGGAGGAGAGACCCAGTACTTC. This gives the protein CASSNLGGETQYF.